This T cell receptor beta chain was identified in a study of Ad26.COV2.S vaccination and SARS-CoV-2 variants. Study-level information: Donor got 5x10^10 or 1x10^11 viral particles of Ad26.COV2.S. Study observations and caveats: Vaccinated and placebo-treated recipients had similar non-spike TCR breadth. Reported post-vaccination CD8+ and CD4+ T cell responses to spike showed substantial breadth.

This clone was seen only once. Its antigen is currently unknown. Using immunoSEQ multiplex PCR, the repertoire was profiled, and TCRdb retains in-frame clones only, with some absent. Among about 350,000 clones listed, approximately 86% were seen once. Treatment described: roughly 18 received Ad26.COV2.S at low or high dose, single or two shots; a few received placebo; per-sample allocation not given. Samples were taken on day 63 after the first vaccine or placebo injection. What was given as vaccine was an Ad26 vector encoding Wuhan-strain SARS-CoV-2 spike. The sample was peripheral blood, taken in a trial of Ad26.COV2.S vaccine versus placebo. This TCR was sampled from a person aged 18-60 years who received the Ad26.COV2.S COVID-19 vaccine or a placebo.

DNA of the CDR3: TGTGCCAGCTCACCTATAGCGGGAGACTTGACAGATACGCAGTATTTT. This sequence encodes CASSPIAGDLTDTQYF. The chain combines TRBV18 with TRBJ2-3, with 9 bases matching TRBD2. The CDR3 is made up of 16 amino acids. V trimming: 3 bases; J trimming: 3 bases; junction bases outside the gene matches: 7. CDR1 is KGHSH and CDR2 is LQKENI in the germline V gene.